This T cell receptor beta chain was sequenced in a study of blood T cells in healthy people across ages. Next came a second PCR, run for roughly 6 to 11 cycles, which used a sample-barcoded 5' primer along with a J-beta primer mix. TCRdb called the 5' RACE reads again in MiXCR, with one record for every CDR3 protein. The repertoire consists of about 280,000 distinct CDR3 sequences, with around 30% occurring once and the leading ten covering 29%. Each sample had at least 6 million PBMCs isolated. Germline V gene lookup returns CDR1 SGHTA and CDR2 FQGNSA. CDR3 length: 15 amino acids. V lost 3 bases and J 5 bases, leaving 16 bases between the germline ends. Findings and limits, study-wide: What prevented conclusive comparison of naive and antigen-experienced cells was that PBMCs were unsorted. Higher diversity, along with more naive CD4+ cells, distinguished long-lived donors from aged donors.

As concerns this clonotype: As yet, its antigen is unknown.

The rearrangement joins TRBV7-2 to TRBJ2-5; D remains ambiguous. This TCR was recovered from a woman in her 70s in good health. The specimen sequenced was blood. CDR3 in DNA: TGTGCCAGCAGCTTCCGGTCTGTGCGCCAGGAGACCCAGTACTTC. This sequence encodes CASSFRSVRQETQYF.